The next 3 T cell receptor beta chains were all read from a single sample in a study of lymphopenia after photon versus proton radiotherapy. Clones were sequenced by immunoSEQ multiplex PCR, and TCRdb holds only the in-frame ones, with some missing. Here the sample spans around 22,000 clones, 75% to 90% being singletons. Sequenced here: peripheral blood, sampled from a patient treated with photon-based radiotherapy. All receptors come from a man aged 40-50 years with gastric cancer.

The chain links TRBV6-6 to TRBJ1-6; D may be TRBD1 (5 bases). Trimming stripped 8 bases from V and 9 bases from J, with 20 bases between. Germline V gene lookup returns CDR1 MNHNY and CDR2 SVGAGI (reference sequence). The CDR3 covers 15 residues. CDR3 residues: CASLRGRELSSPLHF. The CDR3 coding sequence is TGTGCCAGCCTAAGGGGCAGGGAGCTTAGTTCACCCCTCCACTTT.

A word on this clone: Mismatch with germline at one junction end may stem from a read error. The DNA for the CDR3 is TGCGCCAGCAGTGAGACACAAGTGCGCGTGGGGGAAAGACTGTTTTTT. Translating gives CASSETQVRVGERLFF. The V and J genes are TRBV10-1 and TRBJ1-4; a weak D match, TRBD1 (5 bases). The CDR3 spans 16 residues. CDR1 and CDR2 from the germline V gene are WNHNN and SYGVQD (reference sequence).

The chain employs TRBV18 and TRBJ1-6; perhaps TRBD1 as D (6 bases). CDR1 is KGHSH, CDR2 LQKENI, per germline. The CDR3 extends over 15 amino acids. Trimming stripped 1 base from V and 7 bases from J, with 11 bases between. CDR3 sequence reads: CASSPLTGNNSPLHF. The CDR3 bases are TGTGCCAGCTCACCACTAACAGGGAACAATTCACCCCTCCACTTT.